This T cell receptor (beta chain) was captured in a study of Graves' ophthalmopathy and Graves' hyperthyroidism. None of the included patients had other autoimmune diseases, uncontrolled infections, pregnancy or lactation, as these led to exclusion. The study, taken as a whole, reports: Sensitivity of around 67% and specificity of roughly 78% were achieved by the model that predicted ophthalmopathy progression.

As for this clonotype: What it binds is not known.

Amplification from RNA transcripts yielded the TCR beta CDR3 regions. The first round was an RT-PCR with HTBI primers, and the second round was a multiplex PCR. TCRdb called the multiplex PCR reads again in MiXCR, with one record for every CDR3 protein. This table has around 1,200,000 distinct CDR3 sequences, about two fifths appearing once. Germline assignment: CDR1 LGHNA and CDR2 YSLEER. The CDR3 contains 15 residues. Between the trimmed V and J ends, which lost 1 base and 5 bases, there was a span of 15 bases. This receptor was obtained from an adult man with Graves' hyperthyroidism. Sequences were obtained from peripheral blood or thyroid tissue (not recorded which). This chain uses TRBV4-3 with TRBJ2-7; TRBD1 might be the D (6 bases). The CDR3 protein is CASSQVNRPGDEQYF. CDR3 bases: TGCGCCAGCAGCCAAGTAAACCGTCCAGGGGACGAGCAGTACTTC.